These 6 T cell receptor beta chains originate from one sample sequenced in a study of T cell responses to AZD1222 COVID-19 vaccine. Measured with immunoSEQ multiplex PCR; TCRdb has only the in-frame clones, and not every one. The profile covers around 120,000 clones, with around 85% appearing a single time and approximately 5.9% taken by the ten largest. Sample: peripheral blood, taken on day 0 of AZD1222 vaccination. The source is an adult in good health.

This clone was seen more than once but under ten times. The CDR3 DNA follows: TGTGCCAGTAGCGTCGGGACATACGGGAGCAATCAGCCCCAGCATTTT. Its protein product is CASSVGTYGSNQPQHF. The chain links TRBV19 to TRBJ1-5; D might be TRBD1 (6 bases). CDR1 and CDR2 from the germline V gene are LNHDA and SQIVND (reference sequence). The CDR3 is 16 residues long. V was shortened by 6 bases and J by 1 base, with 16 bases between the two germline ends.

J is TRBJ2-7 and V is TRBV12-2. TRBV12-2 is deemed a pseudogene. The CDR3 extends over 12 amino acids. The CDR3 coding sequence is TGTGCAAGTCGCTTAGGGGGATACGAGCAGTACTTC. It specifies CASRLGGYEQYF.

The chain recombines TRBV4-2 with TRBJ1-1, with 10 bases lining up with TRBD1. Germline-derived CDR1 and CDR2 are LGHNA and YNFKEQ. CDR3 length: 15 amino acids. The V segment lost 0 bases and the J segment 5 bases; nucleotides outside the gene matches: 3. CDR3 coding DNA: TGTGCCAGCAGCCAAGAGGGACAGGGGAGAACTGAAGCTTTCTTT. Translating it yields CASSQEGQGRTEAFF.

The gene calls are TRBV27 and TRBJ2-7, with 7 bases aligning to TRBD2. CDR1 MNHEY and CDR2 SMNVEV come from the germline V gene (reference sequence). Trimming at V came to 4 bases and at J to 6 bases, leaving 0 bases not matched to a gene. The CDR3 totals 11 residues. CDR3 coding DNA: TGTGCCAGCAGTTGGGGGGGCGAGCAGTACTTC. This translates into CASSWGGEQYF.

The chain employs TRBV28 and TRBJ2-7; TRBD1 matches at 10 bases. The CDR3 runs 15 residues. V gave up 6 bases and J gave up 2 bases; unmatched junction bases: 7. Per germline, CDR1 MDHEN and CDR2 SYDVKM. The CDR3 DNA reads TGTGCCAGCAGCCAGGGACAGGGGCTGGCCTACGAGCAGTACTTC. Protein sequence: CASSQGQGLAYEQYF.

The chain couples TRBV3-1 (or the pseudogene TRBV3-2) to TRBJ2-4, with TRBD2 identical over 10 bases. Germline V CDR1 and CDR2: LGHDT, YNNKEL (reference sequence). The CDR3 length is 16 residues. J gave up 1 base and V 1 base, and 1 base lay outside the gene matches. The CDR3 region is CASSQGSGGAKNIQYF. The CDR3 DNA is TGTGCCAGCAGCCAAGGTAGCGGGGGGGCCAAAAACATTCAGTACTTC.